The entry below describes one T cell receptor beta chain. This record belongs to a study of blood T cell repertoires in COVID-19. Study overall: The samples span acute and convalescent COVID-19 from the United States, Italy and Spain.

After removal of 3 bases from V and 2 bases from J, the junction contained 11 bases not matched to a gene. The CDR3 has 18 residues. Germline CDR1 reads SGDLS; CDR2 reads YYNGEE. Authors' data handling: Reference gene primer amplification gave estimated nucleated cell counts. The table came from immunoSEQ multiplex PCR; TCRdb's copy has only in-frame clones and leaves some out. V and J calls and clone size come straight from that table; D and trimming were deduced from the DNA. The sample shows 250,000 to 350,000 clones, 88% of them seen only once. The V call is TRBV9, the J call TRBJ2-2, with 9 nucleotides matching TRBD1. Sequenced: peripheral blood. The origin of this receptor is a man aged 18 to 29 with active or convalescent COVID-19. The CDR3 region is CASSAGTGFSRNTGELFF. In nucleotides, the CDR3 is TGTGCCAGCAGCGCGGGGACAGGGTTCAGTAGAAACACCGGGGAGCTGTTTTTT.